The 20 T cell receptor beta chains listed next were all sequenced from one sample in a study of blood T cells in healthy people across ages. A second roughly 6 to 11 cycle PCR used barcoded and J-beta primers. TCRdb re-called the 5' RACE reads through MiXCR, storing one row per CDR3 protein. The sample has 1.8 million or so distinct CDR3 sequences, 35% to 50% seen once. Specimen: blood. These receptors were obtained from a human donor in good health.

V usage is TRBV28 and J usage is TRBJ1-2; D gene uncertain. The CDR3 has 12 amino acids. Germline CDR1 MDHEN, CDR2 SYDVKM. The ends were cut back, 5 bases at V and 2 bases at J, with 6 bases in the middle. The CDR3 reads CASSNQNYGYTF. CDR3 sequence (DNA): TGTGCCAGCAGTAACCAAAACTATGGCTACACCTTC.

CDR3 in amino acids: CASSNRGYSTDTQYF. The CDR3 DNA is TGTGCCAGCAGCAATAGGGGTTATAGCACAGATACGCAGTATTTT. The chain has TRBV7-2 and TRBJ2-3; possibly TRBD1 for D (5 bases). The CDR3 is 15 amino acids. V lost 5 bases, J lost 0 bases, and 12 bases lay in between. Looked up from germline, CDR1 is SGHTA and CDR2 is FQGNSA. Supplemented by reference TRBV7-2 and TRBJ2-3, the full variable domain reads GAGVSQSPSNKVTEKGKDVELRCDPISGHTALYWYRQSLGQGLEFLIYFQGNSAPDKSGLPSDRFSAERTGGSVSTLTIQRTQQEDSAVYLCASSNRGYSTDTQYFGPGTRLTVL.

This chain connects TRBV20-1 to TRBJ1-2; TRBD1 is a possible D gene (5 bases). Germline-derived CDR1 and CDR2 are DFQATT and SNEGSKA (reference sequence). V gave up 3 bases and J gave up 1 base, with 9 bases separating them. This CDR3 is 13 amino acids long. The CDR3 is CSASGGGNYGYTF. The CDR3 DNA reads as TGCAGTGCTAGTGGGGGAGGTAACTATGGCTACACCTTC.

The V and J genes are TRBV7-9 and TRBJ2-1, with 7 bases fitting TRBD1. Germline CDR1 and CDR2: SEHNR and FQNEAQ (reference sequence). V lost 2 bases, J lost 8 bases, and 9 bases stayed unmatched. There are 15 residues in the CDR3. The CDR3 reads CASSLQGQSWDEQFF. CDR3 sequence (DNA): TGTGCCAGCAGCTTACAGGGACAGTCTTGGGATGAGCAGTTCTTC.

The rearrangement joins TRBV20-1 to TRBJ2-7; TRBD2 is a possible D gene (6 bases). V shed 3 bases and J shed 1 base, with 16 bases lying between them. This CDR3 has 15 residues. Germline CDR1 and CDR2: DFQATT and SNEGSKA (reference sequence). The CDR3 spells CSASRENRLSYEQYF. The CDR3 DNA sequence: TGCAGTGCTAGTCGGGAGAACCGCCTTTCCTACGAGCAGTACTTC.

This rearrangement joins TRBV20-1 to TRBJ1-1; TRBD1 might be the D (5 bases). Germline loops: CDR1 DFQATT, CDR2 SNEGSKA (reference sequence). This CDR3 is 13 amino acids long. The V and J ends lost 3 bases and 11 bases respectively, with 19 bases between them. CDR3 nucleotide sequence: TGCAGTGCTAGTATATGGGATGGGACTCTGGCTTTCTTT. Translated, it gives CSASIWDGTLAFF.

The chain couples TRBV20-1 to TRBJ1-5; D uncertain. Germline V gene sequence: CDR1 DFQATT, CDR2 SNEGSKA (reference sequence). The V end was cut by 3 bases, the J end by 0 bases, with 15 bases between. The length of the CDR3 is 16 residues. The CDR3 reads CSASPEDDYSNQPQHF. CDR3 bases: TGCAGTGCTAGCCCGGAGGACGACTATAGCAATCAGCCCCAGCATTTT.

This clonotype came up a few times. This chain joins TRBV7-2 and TRBJ2-3, with a possible D match to TRBD2 (6 bases). The ends were cut back, 8 bases at V and 6 bases at J, with 15 bases in the middle. The germline V gene has CDR1 SGHTA and CDR2 FQGNSA. This CDR3 comprises 13 residues. CDR3 DNA: TGTGCCAGCGGCCCGTGGGCGGGGGATACGCAGTATTTT. Amino acid sequence: CASGPWAGDTQYF. The variable domain in full, with the rest retrieved from reference TRBV7-2 and TRBJ2-3, is GAGVSQSPSNKVTEKGKDVELRCDPISGHTALYWYRQSLGQGLEFLIYFQGNSAPDKSGLPSDRFSAERTGGSVSTLTIQRTQQEDSAVYLCASGPWAGDTQYFGPGTRLTVL.

Only a few counts were recorded for this clonotype. The chain carries TRBV20-1 and TRBJ1-2; D call uncertain. Germline CDR1 is DFQATT and CDR2 is SNEGSKA (reference sequence). Trimming left V 6 bases short and J 9 bases short, with 17 bases between. The CDR3 runs 12 residues. CDR3 DNA sequence: TGCAGTGCCCGCGAGGGCTTTGAGAGCTACACCTTC. Translating it yields CSAREGFESYTF.

Remarks on this clonotype: At one end the junction does not follow the germline gene, possibly because of a read error. The genes are TRBV2 and TRBJ2-7; D gene unclear. The CDR3 runs to 12 residues. Germline CDR1 is SNHLY and CDR2 is FYNNEI. This CDR3 is CASRGRSYEQDF. The CDR3 DNA is TGTGCCAGCAGAGGACGCTCCTACGAGCAGGACTTC.

This clonotype turned up a few times. This chain joins TRBV12-3 or TRBV12-4 and TRBJ2-5; possible D gene TRBD2, 5 bases. This CDR3 has 14 amino acids. The V end was cut by 6 bases, the J end by 5 bases, with 16 bases between. Written as DNA, the CDR3 is TGTGCCAGCAGCAGAATAGCTAGCCGCGAGACCCAGTACTTC. This translates into CASSRIASRETQYF.

This clonotype appeared a few times. V and J are TRBV7-9 and TRBJ2-4; D possibly corresponds to TRBD1 (6 bases). Germline lookup yields CDR1 SEHNR and CDR2 FQNEAQ (reference sequence). This CDR3 comprises 16 residues. V was cut by 3 bases and J by 4 bases, with 16 bases left in between. CDR3 residues: CASSLSTGNLKNIQYF. CDR3 bases: TGTGCCAGCAGCTTGTCAACAGGGAATCTTAAAAACATTCAGTACTTC.

The rearrangement joins TRBV20-1 to TRBJ2-1; 7 bases line up with TRBD1. Per germline, CDR1 DFQATT and CDR2 SNEGSKA (reference sequence). V was clipped by 1 base and J by 7 bases; unmatched bases: 10. The CDR3 covers 15 residues. The CDR3 DNA reads TGCAGTGCTAGAGGGTCGGGGACAGTTTGGAATGAGCAGTTCTTC. Its translation: CSARGSGTVWNEQFF.

DNA of the CDR3: TGCAGCGTTGCCGGGACCCGGGAAGCTTTCTTT. It encodes CSVAGTREAFF. The chain employs TRBV29-1 and TRBJ1-1, with D perhaps TRBD1 (5 bases). The CDR3 loop spans 11 amino acids. CDR1 SQVTM and CDR2 ANQGSEA come from the germline V gene. Between the trimmed V and J ends, which lost 4 bases and 8 bases, there was a span of 11 bases.

This clonotype showed up just once. The rearrangement links TRBV2 to TRBJ2-4, with D tentatively TRBD2 (5 bases). The J call could be wrong; TRBJ2-7 is a better fit for the DNA end. Germline V gene sequence: CDR1 SNHLY, CDR2 FYNNEI. The CDR3 contains 14 residues. The CDR3 region has the DNA TGTGCCAGCAGTGAACCGCTGGACTGGGGCGAGCAGTACTTC. This sequence encodes CASSEPLDWGEQYF.

The gene calls are TRBV7-6 and TRBJ2-1, with 10 positions matching TRBD2. The CDR3 runs to 16 residues. The germline gives CDR1 SGHVS, CDR2 FNYEAQ. Trimming took 5 bases from V and 5 from J; bases not matched to a gene: 9. CDR3 protein: CASSLQLAGTDNEQFF. CDR3 coding DNA: TGTGCCAGCAGCCTCCAACTAGCGGGGACCGACAATGAGCAGTTCTTC.

V and J are TRBV30 and TRBJ1-6, with a tentative D call TRBD1 (5 bases). V was pared by 5 bases and J by 7 bases, with 18 bases between. Germline values: CDR1 GTSNPN, CDR2 SVGIG (reference sequence). The CDR3 length is 15 residues. Here the CDR3 DNA reads TGTGCCTGGGATACAGGAGCGGGATCGAATTCACCCCTCCACTTT. Residues: CAWDTGAGSNSPLHF.

This clonotype was counted only a few times. The J gene is TRBJ2-5, the V gene TRBV6-2 or TRBV6-3, with a tentative D call TRBD2 (6 bases). CDR3 length: 15 residues. The germline gives CDR1 MNHEY, CDR2 SVGEGT. With 0 bases removed from V and 2 bases from J, the gap between germline ends came to 10 bases. CDR3 DNA: TGTGCCAGCAGTTACTCGACGGCGGGGCAAGAGACCCAGTACTTC. Protein: CASSYSTAGQETQYF.

The genes are TRBV4-1 and TRBJ1-1; TRBD1 matches 8 bases. The germline V gene has CDR1 MGHRA and CDR2 YSYEKL. Trimming removed 2 bases from V and 4 bases from J; junction bases left unmatched: 6. The CDR3 loop spans 15 amino acids. The CDR3 loop is CASSQPTDRATEAFF. In DNA form, the CDR3 reads TGCGCCAGCAGCCAACCTACGGACAGGGCCACTGAAGCTTTCTTT.

The chain links TRBV5-1 to TRBJ2-5; 7 nucleotides match TRBD2. The J call is in doubt because the DNA end fits TRBJ2-7 better. The germline gives CDR1 SGHRS, CDR2 YFSETQ. The CDR3 is 15 residues long. The CDR3 loop reads CASSSGRGRSYEQYF. The CDR3 nucleotides read TGCGCCAGCAGCTCGGGGAGGGGCAGGAGCTACGAGCAGTACTTC.